The clone carrying this T cell receptor (beta chain) was counted a single time. Clones were sequenced by immunoSEQ multiplex PCR, and TCRdb holds only the in-frame ones, with some missing. This table holds roughly 500,000 clones, about 85% found once. The data belong to a study of blood T cell repertoires in COVID-19. Study-level background: The United States, Italy and Spain supplied acute and convalescent COVID-19 samples.

V shed 3 bases, J shed 6 bases, and the junction held 20 bases outside the gene matches. This CDR3 has 18 residues. From germline, CDR1 is GTSNPN and CDR2 SVGIG (reference sequence). The age range of participants was 18 to 89 years, with residence in under 30 US areas. The study counted Cohort 3 donors as recovered given two negative PCRs, clearance, or symptom resolution. Input material: PBMCs or T cells enriched from blood (not recorded which). The clonotype originates from a woman aged 55-75 years who had recovered from COVID-19. J is TRBJ1-3 and V is TRBV30; 7 nucleotides match TRBD1. The CDR3 protein is CAWRPQGLSGTAVNTIYF. DNA of the CDR3: TGTGCCTGGAGGCCCCAGGGGTTGTCGGGGACAGCCGTAAACACCATATATTTT.